What follows are 2 T cell receptor beta chains derived from one specimen sequenced in a study of cytomegalovirus exposure and HLA in healthy donors. Produced via immunoSEQ multiplex PCR; TCRdb's table is partial and in-frame only. This sample carries roughly 150,000 clones, just under 85% of them seen once, and the ten largest clones take 2% to 2.5%. Sequencing was done on a sample of PBMCs. The receptors were sampled from a man aged 30 to 45 in good health and CMV-seropositive.

A note on this clone: The same CDR3 is also encoded by other DNA sequences in this sample. The chain uses TRBV5-1 and TRBJ1-6, with D unclear. From germline, CDR1 is SGHRS and CDR2 YFSETQ. V was cut by 0 bases and J by 8 bases, with 12 bases left in between. The CDR3 totals 15 residues. The CDR3 nucleotides are TGCGCCAGCAGCTTGGAGGGAGGGCGGGATTCACCCCTCCACTTT. Its translation is CASSLEGGRDSPLHF.

The J gene is TRBJ2-5, the V gene TRBV13, with D unresolved. The V gene's germline CDR1 is PRHDT and CDR2 FYEKMQ (reference sequence). V gave up 5 bases and J gave up 1 base, with 11 bases separating them. The CDR3 contains 14 residues. For the CDR3, the DNA is TGTGCCAGCAGCCGCGCTCGAGGCCAAGAGACCCAGTACTTC. Protein: CASSRARGQETQYF.